A selection of T cell receptor beta chains follows, all from one sample in a study of blood T cell repertoires in COVID-19. Here immunoSEQ multiplex PCR was the method, and the copy in TCRdb shows in-frame clones only, minus some. The table records roughly 240,000 clones, roughly four fifths of them present only once. The sample taken for sequencing was PBMCs or T cells enriched from blood (not recorded which). All receptors come from a woman aged 40 to 50 who had been exposed to COVID-19. The CDR3 runs from the conserved cysteine through the conserved F or W. The order of the fields is V gene, CDR3 protein.

TRBV7-3 | CASSTGLVGPDTQYF
TRBV7-9 | CASSFGLYEKQYF
TRBV4-3 | CASSPGQGRGETQYF
TRBV4-1 | CASSQGSLAFF
TRBV3-1/TRBV3-2 | CASSQEVEGGKLFF
TRBV7-9 | CASSFPAGGRGAHEQYF
TRBV28 | CASSPGQGARRYNEQFF
TRBV11-2 | CASSFTENTEAFF
TRBV4-3 | CASSQDRGAGLGPFNEKLFF
TRBV2 | CASSGQGSNSPLHF
TRBV15 | CATAHRGSNQPQHF
TRBV7-6 | CASSSRSGGSSYEQYF